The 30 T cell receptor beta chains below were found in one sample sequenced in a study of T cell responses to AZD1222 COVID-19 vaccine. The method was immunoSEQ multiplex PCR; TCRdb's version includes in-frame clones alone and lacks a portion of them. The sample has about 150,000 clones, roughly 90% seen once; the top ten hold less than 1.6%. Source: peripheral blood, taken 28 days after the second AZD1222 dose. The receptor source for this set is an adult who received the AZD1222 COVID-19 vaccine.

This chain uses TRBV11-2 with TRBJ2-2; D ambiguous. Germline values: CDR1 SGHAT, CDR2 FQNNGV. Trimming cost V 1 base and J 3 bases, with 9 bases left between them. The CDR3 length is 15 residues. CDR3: CASSLGAGHTGELFF. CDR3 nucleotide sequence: TGTGCCAGCAGCTTAGGCGCAGGCCACACCGGGGAGCTGTTTTTT.

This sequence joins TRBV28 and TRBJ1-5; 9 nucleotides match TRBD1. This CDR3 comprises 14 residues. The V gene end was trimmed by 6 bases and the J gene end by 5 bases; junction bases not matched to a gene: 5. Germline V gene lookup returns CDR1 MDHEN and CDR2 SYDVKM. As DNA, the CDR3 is TGTGCCAGCAGGGGACAGGGAGCTTATCAGCCCCAGCATTTT. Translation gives CASRGQGAYQPQHF.

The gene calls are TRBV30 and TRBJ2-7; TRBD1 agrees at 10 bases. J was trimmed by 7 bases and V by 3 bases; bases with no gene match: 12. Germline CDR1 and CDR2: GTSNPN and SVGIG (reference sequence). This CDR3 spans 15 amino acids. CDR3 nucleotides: TGTGCCTGGAGGGGGGACAGGGGTCGTCTGGGGGAGCAGTACTTC. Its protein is CAWRGDRGRLGEQYF. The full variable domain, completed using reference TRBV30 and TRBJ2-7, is SQTIHQWPATLVQPVGSPLSLECTVEGTSNPNLYWYRQAAGRGLQLLFYSVGIGQISSEVPQNLSASRPQDRQFILSSKKLLLSDSGFYLCAWRGDRGRLGEQYFGPGTRLTVT.

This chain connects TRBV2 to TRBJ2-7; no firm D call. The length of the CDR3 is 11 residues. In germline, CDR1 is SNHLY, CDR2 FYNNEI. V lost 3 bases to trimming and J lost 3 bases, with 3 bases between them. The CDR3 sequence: CASSDNYEQYF. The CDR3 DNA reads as TGTGCCAGCAGTGACAACTACGAGCAGTACTTC.

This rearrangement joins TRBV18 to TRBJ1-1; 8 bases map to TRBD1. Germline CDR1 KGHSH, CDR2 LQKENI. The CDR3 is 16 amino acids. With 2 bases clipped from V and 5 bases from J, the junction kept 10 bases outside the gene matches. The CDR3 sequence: CASSPEATGVGTEAFF. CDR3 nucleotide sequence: TGTGCCAGCTCACCAGAGGCGACAGGGGTAGGAACTGAAGCTTTCTTT.

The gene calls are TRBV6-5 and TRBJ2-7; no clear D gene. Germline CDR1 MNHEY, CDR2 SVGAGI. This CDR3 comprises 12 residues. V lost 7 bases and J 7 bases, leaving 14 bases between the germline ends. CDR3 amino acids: CASNPRIGEQYF. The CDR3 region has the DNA TGTGCCAGCAACCCGAGAATTGGAGAGCAGTACTTC.

In DNA, the CDR3 is TGCGCCAGCAGCCTATCAAATAGCAATCAGCCCCAGCATTTT. This translates into CASSLSNSNQPQHF. This chain links TRBV4-1 with TRBJ1-5; no reliable D call. From germline, CDR1 is MGHRA and CDR2 YSYEKL. Trimming left V 4 bases short and J 0 bases short, with 7 bases between. The CDR3 length is 14 residues.

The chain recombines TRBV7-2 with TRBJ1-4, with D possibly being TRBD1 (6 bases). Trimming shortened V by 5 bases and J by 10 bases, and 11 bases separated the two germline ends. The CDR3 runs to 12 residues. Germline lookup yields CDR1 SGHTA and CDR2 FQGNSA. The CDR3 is CASSPVTGKLFF. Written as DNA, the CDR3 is TGTGCCAGCAGCCCCGTGACAGGAAAACTGTTTTTT.

CDR3 in amino acids: CASSPHTEAFF. CDR3 nucleotides: TGTGCCAGCAGTCCCCACACTGAAGCTTTCTTT. The chain is built from TRBV28 and TRBJ1-1; D unclear. Germline V gives CDR1 MDHEN, CDR2 SYDVKM. V was shortened by 5 bases and J by 3 bases, with 4 bases between the two germline ends. This CDR3 contains 11 residues.

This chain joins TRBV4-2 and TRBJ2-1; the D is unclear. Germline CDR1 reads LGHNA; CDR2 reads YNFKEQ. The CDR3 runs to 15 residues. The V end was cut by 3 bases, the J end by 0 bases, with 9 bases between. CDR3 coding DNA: TGTGCCAGCAGCCAGAAGAGAGGCTCCTACAATGAGCAGTTCTTC. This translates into CASSQKRGSYNEQFF.

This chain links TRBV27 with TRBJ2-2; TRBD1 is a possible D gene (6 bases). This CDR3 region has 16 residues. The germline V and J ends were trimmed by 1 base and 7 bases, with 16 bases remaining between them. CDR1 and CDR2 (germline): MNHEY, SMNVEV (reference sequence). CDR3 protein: CASSLYSRGAGGELFF. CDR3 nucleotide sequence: TGTGCCAGCAGTTTATATTCCAGGGGAGCAGGCGGGGAGCTGTTTTTT.

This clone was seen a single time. CDR3 bases: TGTGCCAGCAGCCTGGTTGGTGGGTTTACAGCTTTCTTT. It specifies CASSLVGGFTAFF. The chain joins TRBV11-1 to TRBJ1-1; D not certain. With 5 bases removed from V and 10 bases from J, the gap between germline ends came to 17 bases. CDR3 length: 13 residues. Germline values: CDR1 SGHAT, CDR2 FQDESV (reference sequence).

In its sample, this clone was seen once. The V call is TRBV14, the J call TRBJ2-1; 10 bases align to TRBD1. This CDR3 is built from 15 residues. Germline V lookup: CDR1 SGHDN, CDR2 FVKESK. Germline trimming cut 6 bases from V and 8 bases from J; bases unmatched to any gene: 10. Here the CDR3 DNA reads TGTGCCAGCAGTCTTACGACAGGGGGCACATATGAGCAGTTCTTC. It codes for CASSLTTGGTYEQFF.

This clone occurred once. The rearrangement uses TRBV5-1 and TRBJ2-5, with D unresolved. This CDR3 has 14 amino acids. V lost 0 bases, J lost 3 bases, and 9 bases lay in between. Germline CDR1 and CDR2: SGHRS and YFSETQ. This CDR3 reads CASSLEGSKETQYF. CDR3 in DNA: TGCGCCAGCAGCTTGGAGGGAAGCAAAGAGACCCAGTACTTC.

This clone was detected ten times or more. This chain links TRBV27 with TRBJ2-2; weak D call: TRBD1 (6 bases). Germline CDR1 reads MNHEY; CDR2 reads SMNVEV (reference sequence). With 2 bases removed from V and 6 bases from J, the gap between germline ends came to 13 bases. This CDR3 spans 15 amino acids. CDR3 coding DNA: TGTGCCAGCAGTTTACCAACAGGGTCCTCCGGGGAGCTGTTTTTT. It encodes CASSLPTGSSGELFF.

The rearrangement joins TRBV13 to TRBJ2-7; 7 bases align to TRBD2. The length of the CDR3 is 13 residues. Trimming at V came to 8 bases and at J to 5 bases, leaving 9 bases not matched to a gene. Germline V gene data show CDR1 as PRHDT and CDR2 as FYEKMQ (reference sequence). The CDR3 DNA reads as TGTGCCAGCGGGATAAGCGGGAAGAACGAGCAGTACTTC. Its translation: CASGISGKNEQYF.

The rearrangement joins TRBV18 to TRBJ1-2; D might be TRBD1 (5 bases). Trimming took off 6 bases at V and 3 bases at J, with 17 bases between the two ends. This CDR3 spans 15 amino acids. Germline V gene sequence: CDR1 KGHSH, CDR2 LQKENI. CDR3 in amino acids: CASSRQSPGDYGYTF. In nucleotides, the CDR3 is TGTGCCAGCTCGCGACAGAGCCCGGGGGACTATGGCTACACCTTC. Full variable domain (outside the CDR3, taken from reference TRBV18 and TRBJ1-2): NAGVMQNPRHLVRRRGQEARLRCSPMKGHSHVYWYRQLPEEGLKFMVYLQKENIIDESGMPKERFSAEFPKEGPSILRIQQVVRGDSAAYFCASSRQSPGDYGYTFGSGTRLTVV.

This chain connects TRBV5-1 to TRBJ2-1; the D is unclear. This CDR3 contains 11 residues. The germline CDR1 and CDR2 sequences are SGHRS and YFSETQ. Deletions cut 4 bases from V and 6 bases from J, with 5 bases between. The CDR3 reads CASSRVNEQFF. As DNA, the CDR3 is TGCGCCAGCAGCAGGGTCAATGAGCAGTTCTTC.

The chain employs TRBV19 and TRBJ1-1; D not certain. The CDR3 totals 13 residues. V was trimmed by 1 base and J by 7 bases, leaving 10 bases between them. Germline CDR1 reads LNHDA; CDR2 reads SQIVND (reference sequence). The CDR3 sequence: CASSIGGKGEAFF. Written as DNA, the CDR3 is TGTGCCAGTAGTATAGGAGGAAAGGGTGAAGCTTTCTTT.

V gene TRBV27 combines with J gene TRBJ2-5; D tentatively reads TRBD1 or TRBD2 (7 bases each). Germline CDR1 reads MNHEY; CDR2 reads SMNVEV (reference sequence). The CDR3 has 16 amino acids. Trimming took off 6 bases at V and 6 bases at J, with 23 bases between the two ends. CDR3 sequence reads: CASSSTPQGGVKTQYF. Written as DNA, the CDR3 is TGTGCCAGCAGCTCTACCCCCCAGGGGGGGGTGAAGACCCAGTACTTC.

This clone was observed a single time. In DNA form, the CDR3 reads TGTGCCAGCTCACCCGGGGCTGCAGAGACCCAGTACTTC. Translated, it gives CASSPGAAETQYF. V is TRBV18 and J is TRBJ2-5; D might be TRBD1 or TRBD2, each matching 5 bases. There are 13 residues in the CDR3. CDR1 and CDR2 from the germline V gene are KGHSH and LQKENI. Trimming cost V 3 bases and J 4 bases, with 9 bases left between them.

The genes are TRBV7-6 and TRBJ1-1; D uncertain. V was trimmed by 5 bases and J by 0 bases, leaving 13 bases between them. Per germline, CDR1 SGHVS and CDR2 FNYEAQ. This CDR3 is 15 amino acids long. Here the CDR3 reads CASSPSLKLNTEAFF. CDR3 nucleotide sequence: TGTGCCAGCAGCCCATCCCTTAAACTGAACACTGAAGCTTTCTTT.

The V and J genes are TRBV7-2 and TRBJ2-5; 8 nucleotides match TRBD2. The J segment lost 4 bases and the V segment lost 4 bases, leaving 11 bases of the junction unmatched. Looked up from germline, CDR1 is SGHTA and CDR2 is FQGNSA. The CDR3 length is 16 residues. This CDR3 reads CASSSDPTGLVETQYF. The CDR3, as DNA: TGTGCCAGCAGCTCAGACCCAACGGGACTAGTAGAGACCCAGTACTTC.

The chain's CDR3 is CASSLGISYNSPLHF. The CDR3 nucleotides are TGTGCCAGCAGCTTGGGGATCTCCTATAATTCACCCCTCCACTTT. J is TRBJ1-6 and V is TRBV5-6; D unresolved. The CDR3 covers 15 residues. Germline lookup yields CDR1 SGHDT and CDR2 YYEEEE. The V and J ends lost 0 bases and 0 bases respectively, with 4 bases between them. The full variable domain, rest sourced from reference TRBV5-6 and TRBJ1-6, is DAGVTQSPTHLIKTRGQQVTLRCSPKSGHDTVSWYQQALGQGPQFIFQYYEEEERQRGNFPDRFSGHQFPNYSSELNVNALLLGDSALYLCASSLGISYNSPLHFGNGTRLTVT.

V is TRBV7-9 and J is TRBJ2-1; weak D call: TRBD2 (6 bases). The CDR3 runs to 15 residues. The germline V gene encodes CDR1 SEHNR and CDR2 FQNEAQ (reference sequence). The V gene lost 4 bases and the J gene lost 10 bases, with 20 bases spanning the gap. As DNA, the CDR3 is TGTGCCAGCAGCTACCTGGAGGCGGGGTATGGGGAGCAGTTCTTC. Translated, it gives CASSYLEAGYGEQFF.

CDR3 sequence reads: CASSLVGRGDTQYF. CDR3 DNA: TGTGCCAGCAGCTTAGTTGGGAGAGGTGATACGCAGTATTTT. The V call is TRBV7-9, the J call TRBJ2-3, with D possibly matching TRBD2 (5 bases). The germline V gene encodes CDR1 SEHNR and CDR2 FQNEAQ (reference sequence). There are 14 residues in the CDR3. V lost 1 base, J lost 6 bases, and 11 bases lay in between.

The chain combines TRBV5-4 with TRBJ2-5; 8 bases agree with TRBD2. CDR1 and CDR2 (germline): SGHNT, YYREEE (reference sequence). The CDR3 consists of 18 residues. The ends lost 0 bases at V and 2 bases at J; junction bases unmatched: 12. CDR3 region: CASSLARGIAGLQETQYF. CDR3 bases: TGTGCCAGCAGCTTGGCCCGTGGTATAGCGGGATTACAAGAGACCCAGTACTTC.

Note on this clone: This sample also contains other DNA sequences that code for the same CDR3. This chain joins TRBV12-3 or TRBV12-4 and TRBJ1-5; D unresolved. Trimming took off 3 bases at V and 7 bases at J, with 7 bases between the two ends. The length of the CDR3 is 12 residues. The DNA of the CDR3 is TGTGCCAGCAGTTTGGGAGAACAGCCCCAGCATTTT. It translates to CASSLGEQPQHF.

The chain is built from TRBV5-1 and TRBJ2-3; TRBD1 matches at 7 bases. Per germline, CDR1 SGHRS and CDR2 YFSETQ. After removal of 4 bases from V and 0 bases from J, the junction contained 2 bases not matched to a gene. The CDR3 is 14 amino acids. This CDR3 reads CASSQTGSTDTQYF. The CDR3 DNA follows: TGCGCCAGCAGCCAGACAGGGAGCACAGATACGCAGTATTTT.

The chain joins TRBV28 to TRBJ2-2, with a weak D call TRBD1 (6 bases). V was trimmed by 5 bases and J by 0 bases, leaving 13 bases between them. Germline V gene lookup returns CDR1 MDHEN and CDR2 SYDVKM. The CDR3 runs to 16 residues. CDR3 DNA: TGTGCCAGCAGTCCGGCGGACAGTTCGAACACCGGGGAGCTGTTTTTT. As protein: CASSPADSSNTGELFF.